In its sample, the clone carrying this T cell receptor (beta chain) ranks as medium-sized. The source of the sample is a study of T and B cells in COVID-19 patients. Blood genomic DNA input for TRB amplification was about 240-500 ng. BIOMED2 TRB-A/B primer pools were used in multiplex TRB PCR. TCRdb re-called the multiplex PCR reads with MiXCR, one entry per CDR3 protein. Counted here are roughly 4,600 distinct CDR3 sequences, about a fifth occurring once; the ten biggest clones make up roughly 12%. From germline, CDR1 is SGHTA and CDR2 FQGNSA. Trimming took 5 bases from V and 4 from J, leaving 15 bases between them. This CDR3 spans 15 amino acids.

This clonotype originated in a human donor with active COVID-19. The chain links TRBV7-2 to TRBJ1-3; perhaps TRBD1 as D (6 bases). The sample comprised blood. The CDR3 region has the DNA TGTGCCAGCAGCCTCGGGGGGGCAGGGGGAAACACCATATATTTT. It specifies CASSLGGAGGNTIYF. The full variable domain, completed using reference TRBV7-2 and TRBJ1-3, is GAGVSQSPSNKVTEKGKDVELRCDPISGHTALYWYRQSLGQGLEFLIYFQGNSAPDKSGLPSDRFSAERTGGSVSTLTIQRTQQEDSAVYLCASSLGGAGGNTIYFGEGSWLTVV.